The 18 T cell receptor beta chains below were found in one sample sequenced in a study of blood T cells in healthy people across ages. Sample-barcoded 5' priming and a J-beta primer mix drove a second PCR of roughly 6 to 12 cycles. One entry per CDR3 protein results from TCRdb running MiXCR on the 5' RACE reads. This table has approximately 780,000 distinct CDR3 sequences, around 24% appearing once. These records were also assigned to another study, of T cells of mothers and their children.

What was sequenced was blood. The receptors shown here come from a boy aged 10-17 years in good health.

Of note for this clonotype: No conserved phenylalanine or tryptophan is present at the end of the CDR3, so a read error is the likely explanation. It is unclear where the CDR3 begins or ends on the DNA, so no DNA is shown, and the CDR3 is as TCRdb lists it. This chain links TRBV4-1 with TRBJ2-7; the table's D call of TRBD2 was not tested on the DNA. In germline, CDR1 is MGHRA, CDR2 YSYEKL. Counting both end residues, the CDR3 totals 9 amino acids. This chain's CDR3 is CASSQVGRR.

This clonotype was seen ten or more times. The CDR3 here is CASSQDSLSGGLSDTQYF. CDR3 nucleotides: TGTGCCAGCAGCCAAGATTCGTTAAGCGGGGGGCTGTCAGATACGCAGTATTTT. The rearrangement links TRBV3-1 to TRBJ2-3; TRBD2 agrees at 9 bases. This CDR3 contains 18 residues. V dropped 0 bases and J dropped 4; count of bases not matched to a gene: 11. Germline CDR1 LGHDT, CDR2 YNNKEL (reference sequence).

This clonotype was seen a handful of times. One junction end disagrees with the germline gene, perhaps due to a read error. The CDR3, as DNA: TGTGTCAGCAGTTACTCGAACAGCGGGGGATACAATGAGCAGTTCTTC. Residues: CVSSYSNSGGYNEQFF. This sequence joins TRBV6-5 and TRBJ2-5, with 8 positions matching TRBD2. The DNA end is more similar to TRBJ2-1, so the J call may be wrong. Per germline, CDR1 MNHEY and CDR2 SVGAGI. The length of the CDR3 is 16 residues.

Points on this clonotype: At one of its ends the junction is not consistent with the germline gene, which may arise from a read error. The chain couples TRBV7-7 to TRBJ2-3; 12 bases are shared with TRBD2. Germline V gene lookup returns CDR1 SSHAT and CDR2 FNYEAQ (reference sequence). This CDR3 has 19 amino acids. The CDR3 here is CASSYRPPLAGGLPDTQYF. The CDR3 nucleotides are TGTGCTAGCAGCTACCGCCCTCCTCTAGCGGGGGGGCTCCCAGATACGCAGTATTTT.

This clonotype was counted a few times. The CDR3 nucleotides are TGTGCCAGCAGCTCCGTTGGGACAGGTCAAGAGACCCAGTACTTC. Encoded protein: CASSSVGTGQETQYF. The rearrangement joins TRBV5-5 to TRBJ2-5; 8 nucleotides match TRBD1. The CDR3 totals 15 residues. Germline V gives CDR1 SGHKS, CDR2 YYEKEE (reference sequence). The V segment lost 3 bases and the J segment 2 bases; nucleotides outside the gene matches: 6.

The chain's CDR3 is CASSTRDPEEKLFF. CDR3 in DNA: TGCGCCAGCAGCACCCGGGACCCGGAGGAAAAACTGTTTTTT. J is TRBJ1-4 and V is TRBV5-1, with D maybe TRBD1 (5 bases). The V gene's germline CDR1 is SGHRS and CDR2 YFSETQ. The length of the CDR3 is 14 residues. Trimming stripped 4 bases from V and 8 bases from J, with 15 bases between.

This clonotype was observed a handful of times. This chain links TRBV15 with TRBJ2-6, with D perhaps matching TRBD2 (5 bases). Trimming cost V 0 bases and J 1 base, with 13 bases left between them. Germline V gene sequence: CDR1 LNHNV, CDR2 YYDKDF (reference sequence). This CDR3 is built from 18 residues. CDR3 region: CATSRDRIVASGANVLTF. The CDR3 nucleotides read TGTGCCACCAGCAGAGATCGTATTGTAGCGTCTGGGGCCAACGTCCTGACTTTC.

Only a few counts were recorded for this clonotype. This chain connects TRBV27 to TRBJ2-4; no clear D. CDR1 is MNHEY and CDR2 is SMNVEV in the germline V gene (reference sequence). This CDR3 has 15 residues. V lost 6 bases and J 0 bases, leaving 12 bases between the germline ends. The DNA for the CDR3 is TGTGCCAGCAGCCCGGCGGCCCCAGCCAAAAACATTCAGTACTTC. Its translation: CASSPAAPAKNIQYF.

This clonotype showed up just a few times. The rearrangement joins TRBV7-3 to TRBJ1-6; 7 bases agree with TRBD1. V lost 5 bases to trimming and J lost 15 bases; unmatched junction nucleotides: 7. CDR1 and CDR2 (germline): SGHTA, FQGTGA. The CDR3 totals 12 residues. CDR3 DNA: TGTGCCAGCAGCCAGGACAGGTCCGTCCTCCACTTT. It is translated as CASSQDRSVLHF.

This rearrangement joins TRBV27 to TRBJ2-2; the D is unclear. Germline CDR1 reads MNHEY; CDR2 reads SMNVEV (reference sequence). Trimming shortened V by 5 bases and J by 3 bases, and 19 bases separated the two germline ends. This CDR3 region has 17 residues. CDR3 DNA: TGTGCCAGCAGTGACCTAGAGACCCTTCCATACACCGGGGAGCTGTTTTTT. The encoded protein is CASSDLETLPYTGELFF.

This clonotype was picked up a small number of times. This chain connects TRBV10-1 to TRBJ2-5; 9 positions match TRBD1. The last part of the DNA fits TRBJ2-1 better; the J call may be wrong. The CDR3 extends over 16 amino acids. Germline V gives CDR1 WNHNN, CDR2 SYGVQD (reference sequence). CDR3 in amino acids: CASSETTGGRDNEQFF. The CDR3 region has the DNA TGCGCCAGCAGTGAGACAACAGGGGGCCGTGACAATGAGCAGTTCTTC.

The DNA of the CDR3 is TGTGCCAGCAGCCTACGAGCGACAGGGAACTACGAGCAGTACTTC. Its translation: CASSLRATGNYEQYF. The V call is TRBV14, the J call TRBJ2-7, with 7 bases matching TRBD1. V dropped 4 bases and J dropped 3; count of bases not matched to a gene: 9. This CDR3 has 15 residues. Germline assignment: CDR1 SGHDN and CDR2 FVKESK.

With regard to this clonotype: Germline is not matched at one junction end, which may reflect a read error. The CDR3 protein is CTSSWGTRENTEAFF. CDR3 sequence (DNA): TGCACCAGCAGCTGGGGGACCAGGGAGAACACTGAAGCTTTCTTT. The chain combines TRBV5-1 with TRBJ1-1; TRBD1 might be the D (5 bases). The V gene's germline CDR1 is SGHRS and CDR2 YFSETQ. This CDR3 has 15 residues.

In this sample, this clonotype turned up a few times. CDR3 residues: CASSFAGGRKETQYF. The CDR3 DNA reads TGCGCCAGCAGCTTCGCGGGGGGGCGGAAAGAGACCCAGTACTTC. The gene calls are TRBV5-1 and TRBJ2-5; 9 bases are a match to TRBD2. Germline loops: CDR1 SGHRS, CDR2 YFSETQ. CDR3 size: 15 residues. V was clipped by 2 bases and J by 3 bases; unmatched bases: 5.

The V gene is TRBV5-1, the J gene TRBJ2-5; 9 bases map to TRBD2. This CDR3 has 15 amino acids. J was trimmed by 4 bases and V by 4 bases; bases with no gene match: 8. Germline CDR1 and CDR2: SGHRS and YFSETQ. In DNA, the CDR3 is TGCGCCAGCAGCCCGCGGGGGGGCAGAGGAGAGACCCAGTACTTC. Amino acids: CASSPRGGRGETQYF.

This clonotype was seen more than once but under ten times. This chain uses TRBV11-2 with TRBJ2-5; tentatively, D is TRBD2 (5 bases). Germline CDR1 and CDR2: SGHAT and FQNNGV. CDR3 length: 14 residues. Trimming took 0 bases from V and 4 from J, leaving 9 bases between them. CDR3 sequence (DNA): TGTGCCAGCAGCTTAGATTGGAGCGGAGAGACCCAGTACTTC. Residues: CASSLDWSGETQYF.

The V and J genes are TRBV10-3 and TRBJ2-7; D unresolved. Germline V gives CDR1 ENHRY, CDR2 SYGVKD. The CDR3 spans 11 residues. Trimming stripped 4 bases from V and 2 bases from J, with 3 bases between. The CDR3 region is CAISVAYEQYF. In DNA form, the CDR3 reads TGTGCCATCAGTGTAGCCTACGAGCAGTACTTC.

About this clonotype: Germline is not matched at one junction end, which may reflect a read error. The chain carries TRBV7-7 and TRBJ2-2, with D unresolved. CDR1 is SSHAT, CDR2 FNYEAQ, per germline (reference sequence). This CDR3 comprises 14 residues. The CDR3 DNA reads as TGTGCTAGCAGCCCTCGTAATGGCGCCGGGGAGCTGTTTTTT. Its translation: CASSPRNGAGELFF.